The table lists the clone carrying this T cell receptor (beta chain) with a count of one. This record belongs to a study of T cell responses to AZD1222 COVID-19 vaccine. Repertoires were generated with immunoSEQ multiplex PCR, while TCRdb's copy carries only in-frame clones and drops some. The repertoire holds around 120,000 clones, with approximately 91% as singletons. The receptor's source is an adult in good health. Specimen: peripheral blood, collected on day 0 of AZD1222 vaccination.

Written as DNA, the CDR3 is TGTGCCAGCAGCCCCCCACAGGGGGCCCTAGGGCTCTATGGCTACACCTTC. It yields the protein CASSPPQGALGLYGYTF. V is TRBV3-1 (or the pseudogene TRBV3-2) and J is TRBJ1-2, with 9 bases aligning to TRBD1. With 4 bases clipped from V and 4 bases from J, the junction kept 13 bases outside the gene matches. There are 17 residues in the CDR3. Germline values: CDR1 LGHDT, CDR2 YNNKEL (reference sequence).